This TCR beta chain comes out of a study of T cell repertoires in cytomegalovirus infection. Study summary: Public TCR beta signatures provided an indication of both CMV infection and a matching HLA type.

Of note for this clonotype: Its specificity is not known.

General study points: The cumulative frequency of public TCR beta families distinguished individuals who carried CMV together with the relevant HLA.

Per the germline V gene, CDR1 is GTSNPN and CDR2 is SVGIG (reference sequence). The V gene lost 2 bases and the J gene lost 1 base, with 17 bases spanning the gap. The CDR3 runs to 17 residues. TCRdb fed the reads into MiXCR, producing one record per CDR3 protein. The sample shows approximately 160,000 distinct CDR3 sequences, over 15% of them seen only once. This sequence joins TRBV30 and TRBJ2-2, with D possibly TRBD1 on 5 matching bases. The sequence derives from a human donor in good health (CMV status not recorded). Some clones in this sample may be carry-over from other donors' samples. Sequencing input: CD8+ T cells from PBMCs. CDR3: CAWSFAMGQLNTGELFF. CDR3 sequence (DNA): TGTGCCTGGAGTTTTGCCATGGGGCAGTTGAACACCGGGGAGCTGTTTTTT.